Each of the 17 T cell receptor beta chains below was sequenced from the same sample in a study of neurological immune-mediated disorders. MiXCR was run by TCRdb on the 5' RACE reads, yielding one entry per CDR3 protein. The sample has approximately 28,000 distinct CDR3 sequences; 15% to 20% are singletons. This sample's time point: technical triplicate 3. Sequenced input: CD4+ T cells from blood. These receptors were collected from a female donor with HTLV-1-associated myelopathy (HAM/TSP).

For this clonotype: The limits of the CDR3 on the DNA are not certain, so only TCRdb's listed CDR3 is given. This chain joins TRBV7-8 and TRBJ2-7; TRBD2 is taken as the D call from the table, unchecked against the DNA. Germline-derived CDR1 and CDR2 are SGHVS and FQNEAQ. The CDR3 length equals 20 residues, ends included. The CDR3 region is CASSFYICSARETSTYEQYF.

The V call is TRBV3-1, the J call TRBJ2-1, with D perhaps matching TRBD2 (5 bases). Trimming shortened V by 2 bases and J by 9 bases, and 11 bases separated the two germline ends. There are 13 residues in the CDR3. Per the germline V gene, CDR1 is LGHDT and CDR2 is YNNKEL (reference sequence). CDR3 DNA: TGTGCCAGCAGCCAAACTCGGCGGGTTGAGCAGTTCTTC. It encodes CASSQTRRVEQFF.

A word on this clonotype: Compared with germline, one end of the junction differs, possibly owing to a read error. The V gene is TRBV20-1, the J gene TRBJ1-5; D is possibly TRBD1 (6 bases). The CDR3 sequence is 14 residues long. Looked up from germline, CDR1 is DFQATT and CDR2 is SNEGSKA (reference sequence). In nucleotides, the CDR3 is TGTAGTGCTACCCCGGACAGACGGGATCAGCCCCAGCATTTT. Its translation is CSATPDRRDQPQHF.

Relative to its sample, this clonotype is medium-sized. The chain carries TRBV4-2 and TRBJ2-3; 10 bases line up with TRBD2. Germline lookup yields CDR1 LGHNA and CDR2 YNFKEQ. Trimming removed 0 bases from V and 4 bases from J; junction bases left unmatched: 7. CDR3 size: 17 residues. CDR3 residues: CASSQEVLAGGSDTQYF. The CDR3 bases are TGTGCCAGCAGCCAAGAGGTATTAGCGGGAGGATCAGATACGCAGTATTTT.

With respect to this clonotype: The germline gene is not matched at one end of the junction; a read error may be the cause. The rearrangement joins TRBV18 to TRBJ2-7, with D maybe TRBD1 (6 bases). Germline V CDR1 and CDR2: KGHSH, LQKENI. This CDR3 contains 15 residues. The CDR3 bases are TGTGCCAGCTCATCAGCACAGGGAGAATACTACAAGCAGTACTTC. Translation gives CASSSAQGEYYKQYF.

Ten or more counts support this clonotype. The chain recombines TRBV5-1 with TRBJ2-1; D unresolved. The V end lost 0 bases, the J end lost 9 bases, and 13 bases lay between the germline ends. There are 14 residues in the CDR3. Germline V lookup: CDR1 SGHRS, CDR2 YFSETQ. The CDR3 DNA is TGCGCCAGCAGCTTGGGTTCAGGTGGGGTTGAGCAGTTCTTC. Protein: CASSLGSGGVEQFF.

This clonotype was counted ten times or more. The rearrangement uses TRBV7-2 and TRBJ1-5, with D maybe TRBD1 (5 bases). Per germline, CDR1 SGHTA and CDR2 FQGNSA. This CDR3 comprises 13 residues. With 5 bases removed from V and 4 bases from J, the gap between germline ends came to 9 bases. The DNA for the CDR3 is TGTGCCAGCAGCCGGGACGGAAATCAGCCCCAGCATTTT. Encoded protein: CASSRDGNQPQHF.

Ten or more counts support this clonotype. The chain carries TRBV3-1 and TRBJ2-3; either TRBD1 or TRBD2 may supply D (6 bases each). Germline CDR1 is LGHDT and CDR2 is YNNKEL (reference sequence). The length of the CDR3 is 13 residues. V was trimmed by 4 bases and J by 4 bases, leaving 9 bases between them. Written as DNA, the CDR3 is TGTGCCAGCAGCCTCGGGGGCTCAGATACGCAGTATTTT. Its translation: CASSLGGSDTQYF.

The table lists this clonotype with many counts. CDR3 protein: CSARKPVGGQETQYF. The CDR3 DNA follows: TGCAGTGCTAGGAAACCGGTCGGGGGGCAAGAGACCCAGTACTTC. This chain connects TRBV20-1 to TRBJ2-5; 7 nucleotides agree with TRBD2. Germline V gene lookup returns CDR1 DFQATT and CDR2 SNEGSKA (reference sequence). The CDR3 consists of 15 residues. V shed 3 bases and J 2 bases; nucleotides not matched to a gene: 9.

A word on this clonotype: Because it lacks the conserved phenylalanine or tryptophan at the end, this CDR3 is likely a read error. The chain has TRBV12-3 or TRBV12-4 and TRBJ2-7, with TRBD2 matching 8 bases. The CDR3 length is 15 residues. The junction had 9 bases not matched to a gene; V was cut back by 4 bases and J by 4 bases. The CDR3 nucleotides are TGTGCCAGCAGTTCGGGGGCTAGCGGGTTATACGAGCAGTACATC. The encoded protein is CASSSGASGLYEQYI.

At least ten counts were recorded for this clonotype. This rearrangement joins TRBV3-1 to TRBJ1-5; D unclear. The germline V gene has CDR1 LGHDT and CDR2 YNNKEL (reference sequence). Trimming took 0 bases from V and 6 from J, leaving 9 bases between them. The CDR3 loop spans 14 amino acids. Here the CDR3 reads CASSQDPRLQPQHF. The CDR3, as DNA: TGTGCCAGCAGCCAAGATCCGAGGCTTCAGCCCCAGCATTTT.

This clonotype qualifies as medium-sized. The chain uses TRBV5-1 and TRBJ2-5; no firm D call. The V end lost 3 bases, the J end lost 5 bases, and 8 bases lay between the germline ends. Germline V CDR1 and CDR2: SGHRS, YFSETQ. The CDR3 is 12 amino acids. In DNA, the CDR3 is TGCGCCAGCAGCTGGGGTGGGGAGACCCAGTACTTC. Residues: CASSWGGETQYF.

There are many counts of this clonotype. The CDR3, as DNA: TGTGCCAGCAGAGCCGGAGTAAAAATGTTTCAGTACTTC. It translates to CASRAGVKMFQYF. V gene TRBV6-1 combines with J gene TRBJ2-4; unclear D gene. The CDR3 loop spans 13 amino acids. Germline-derived CDR1 and CDR2 are MNHNS and SASEGT. Trimming removed 6 bases at V and 11 bases at J, with 17 bases between.

The chain employs TRBV29-1 and TRBJ2-2; D is uncertain. Deletions cut 1 base from V and 0 bases from J, with 9 bases between. The germline gives CDR1 SQVTM, CDR2 ANQGSEA. The CDR3 spans 15 residues. The CDR3 protein is CSVEAPGPNTGELFF. DNA of the CDR3: TGCAGCGTTGAAGCTCCGGGTCCGAACACCGGGGAGCTGTTTTTT.

This clonotype came up many times. V usage is TRBV3-1 and J usage is TRBJ2-7, with D possibly TRBD2 on 6 matching bases. The ends were cut back, 3 bases at V and 4 bases at J, with 10 bases in the middle. Looked up from germline, CDR1 is LGHDT and CDR2 is YNNKEL (reference sequence). This CDR3 is built from 13 residues. As DNA, the CDR3 is TGTGCCAGCAGCCATCTAGGGACTTACGAGCAGTACTTC. Its translation: CASSHLGTYEQYF.

There are many counts of this clonotype. In nucleotides, the CDR3 is TGTGCCAGCACCCGAGGGGGGACAGTAGGGGACGAGCAGTACTTC. Translating gives CASTRGGTVGDEQYF. The rearrangement uses TRBV5-4 and TRBJ2-7; TRBD1 is a possible D gene (7 bases). V lost 6 bases and J 5 bases, leaving 21 bases between the germline ends. This CDR3 is built from 15 residues. Germline lookup yields CDR1 SGHNT and CDR2 YYREEE (reference sequence). Based on the CDR3 plus reference TRBV5-4 and TRBJ2-7, the full variable domain is ETGVTQSPTHLIKTRGQQVTLRCSSQSGHNTVSWYQQALGQGPQFIFQYYREEENGRGNFPPRFSGLQFPNYSSELNVNALELDDSALYLCASTRGGTVGDEQYFGPGTRLTVT.

The rearrangement joins TRBV5-1 to TRBJ2-3, with 7 bases matching TRBD1. Germline trimming cut 5 bases from V and 2 bases from J; bases unmatched to any gene: 8. The CDR3 runs 15 residues. CDR1 is SGHRS, CDR2 YFSETQ, per germline. In DNA, the CDR3 is TGCGCCAGCAGAGAGGGGGCGGACCCCACAGATACGCAGTATTTT. Translated: CASREGADPTDTQYF.